This TCR beta chain was sequenced for a study of blood T cell repertoires in COVID-19. Germline V gene data show CDR1 as LNHDA and CDR2 as SQIVND (reference sequence). Trimming left V 3 bases short and J 3 bases short, with 24 bases between. The CDR3 is 18 residues long. Authors' analysis steps: Researchers report that nucleated cell counts were estimated from reference gene primer amplification. TCRdb's copy holds only in-frame clones and misses some; the assay was immunoSEQ multiplex PCR. The V and J calls and clone size were taken over from that table, and D and trimming were inferred from the DNA. The sample carries roughly 250,000 clones, around 90% recorded once.

The receptor was derived from a woman in her twenties or thirties with acute COVID-19. This chain uses TRBV19 with TRBJ2-7; a possible D gene is TRBD2 (6 bases). The sample was PBMCs or T cells enriched from blood (not recorded which). This CDR3 is CASSMGSKSGVLGYEQYF. The DNA for the CDR3 is TGTGCCAGTAGTATGGGGAGTAAGTCGGGGGTTCTCGGCTACGAGCAGTACTTC.